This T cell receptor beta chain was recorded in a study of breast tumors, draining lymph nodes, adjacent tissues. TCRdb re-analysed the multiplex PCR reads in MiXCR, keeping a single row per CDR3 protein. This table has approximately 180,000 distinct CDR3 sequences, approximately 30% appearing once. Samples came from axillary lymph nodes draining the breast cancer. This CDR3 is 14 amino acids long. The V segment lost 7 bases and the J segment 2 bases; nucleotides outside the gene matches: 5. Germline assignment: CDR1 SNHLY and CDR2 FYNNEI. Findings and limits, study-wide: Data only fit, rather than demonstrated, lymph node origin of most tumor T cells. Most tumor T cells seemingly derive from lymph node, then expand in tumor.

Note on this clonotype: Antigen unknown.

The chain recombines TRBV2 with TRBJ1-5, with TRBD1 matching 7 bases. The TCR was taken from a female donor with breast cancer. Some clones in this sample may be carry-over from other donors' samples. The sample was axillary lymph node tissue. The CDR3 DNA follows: TGTGCCAGCAAGAGACAGGGAGGCAATCAGCCCCAGCATTTT. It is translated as CASKRQGGNQPQHF.